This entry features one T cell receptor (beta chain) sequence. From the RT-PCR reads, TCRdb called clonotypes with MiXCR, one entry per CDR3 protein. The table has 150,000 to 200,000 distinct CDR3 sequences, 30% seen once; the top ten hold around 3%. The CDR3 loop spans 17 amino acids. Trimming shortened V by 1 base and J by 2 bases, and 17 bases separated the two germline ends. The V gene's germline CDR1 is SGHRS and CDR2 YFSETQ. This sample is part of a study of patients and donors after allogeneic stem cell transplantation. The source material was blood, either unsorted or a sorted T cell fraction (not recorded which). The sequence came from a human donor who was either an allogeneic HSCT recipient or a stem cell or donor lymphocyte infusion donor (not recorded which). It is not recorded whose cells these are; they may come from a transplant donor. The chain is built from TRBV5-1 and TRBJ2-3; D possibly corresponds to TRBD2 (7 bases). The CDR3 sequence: CASSLIGGALSTDTQYF. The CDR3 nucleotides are TGCGCCAGCAGCTTGATTGGGGGGGCGCTTTCCACAGATACGCAGTATTTT.